The entry that follows covers one TCR beta chain sequence. No antigen is known for it. No base quality values were provided; no much bigger clone lies one nucleotide off. Robust positive staining for Merkel cell polyomavirus Large T antigen was observed by immunohistochemistry in the tumors of all patients. The study included some 12 Merkel cell carcinoma patients who had robust KLL-tetramer+ populations, above 0.04% of CD8+ T cells, in blood and/or cultured TIL. Every patient was Caucasian, and patient ages had a median of approximately 64 years and ranged from about 45 to 85 years. The record originates from a study of tumor-infiltrating T cells and Merkel cell polyomavirus (dated by TCRdb to 2016 to 2017). With regard to the full study: CD8+ T cells specific for the Merkel cell polyomavirus KLL epitope were examined in Merkel cell carcinoma patients. Most whole-tumor samples were obtained as 25-micron curls cut from formalin-fixed, paraffin-embedded tissue blocks. Varying disease stages were represented at patient presentation, and patients were followed for a median of 2.7 years (range roughly 1.1 to 6.0 years). In roughly 15 samples, TRB sequencing was done on KLL-tetramer-sorted cells from blood or tumor-infiltrating lymphocytes, along with about eleven matched whole-tumor samples. Varied, non-standardized therapies, including chemotherapy, radiation and immunotherapies, were received by the patients. Of all the tumor samples in the study, one was a frozen nodal tumor digest and another was a flash-frozen core biopsy of a metastasis.

V gives up 1 base and J gives up 5 bases, and the segment between their germline ends measures 14 bases. The germline V gene (reference sequence) yields SEHNR for CDR1 and FQNEAQ for CDR2. The CDR3 contains 15 residues, cysteine and phenylalanine counted. Only CDR3 DNA remains: 45 bases, in frame from the first base. Beyond this particular receptor, the publication reports: One limitation of the study is the small sample size (n ≈ 12 patients). Significantly improved MCC-specific survival was associated with a higher fraction of KLL-specific T cells within tumors (roughly 1.9-18% versus about 0-0.15%). Because the study covered only a single viral epitope, T cells targeting other Merkel cell polyomavirus epitopes were not captured. A significant MCC-specific survival advantage (P = 0.0051) was associated with tumors having more unique KLL-specific clonotypes (roughly 5-108 vs 0-3). KLL-specific TRB repertoires were found to be diverse and largely private, with only one public clonotype, shared by two patients, identified among 350 to 400 unique sequences.

Preparation of the library involved the immunoSEQ multiplex PCR assay. Adaptive Biotechnologies (Seattle, WA) carried out genomic DNA extraction, TRB sequencing and normalization. Regarding the original processing steps: To compute clonality, the Shannon entropy of productive TRB sequences was normalized by log2 of unique productive sequences and then subtracted from one. KLL-specific clonotypes in tumors were identified by matching TCRbeta CDR3 amino acid sequences with those from each patient's tetramer-sorted sample. TCRdb took over this immuneACCESS table, retaining in-frame rearrangements with V and J assigned. Such tables are incomplete; in checked studies, under half of the missing clones stem from an unresolved V gene, and the remainder is unexplained. For V, J and clone size, that table is used; D and trimming come from the DNA. The sample table holds fewer than 3,500 clones, of which approximately 84% were seen once. The top ten clones comprise about 9% of the sample.

The chain employs TRBV7-9 and TRBJ1-1; no D segment can be confidently identified. The TCR originated in a man aged 50-59 years with Merkel cell carcinoma. Source material: tumor tissue. The DNA sequence reads TGTGCCAGCAGCTTAGTTCGGGTTCGGTGGACTGAAGCTTTCTTT. This encodes CASSLVRVRWTEAFF. Supplemented by the reference TRBV7-9 and TRBJ1-1 proteins around the CDR3, the complete variable domain is DTGVSQNPRHKITKRGQNVTFRCDPISEHNRLYWYRQTLGQGPEFLTYFQNEAQLEKSRLLSDRFSAERPKGSFSTLEIQRTEQGDSAMYLCASSLVRVRWTEAFFGQGTRLTVV.